This T cell receptor beta chain emerged from a study of graft-versus-host responses after intestinal transplantation (dated by TCRdb to 2020 to 2023). For the wider study: The transplants that recipients received were multivisceral, liver-intestinal, or isolated intestinal. Every recipient was given anti-thymocyte globulin induction, then maintenance tacrolimus and steroids for 3 to 4 years. Graft-versus-host and host-versus-graft alloreactive T cell clones were tracked in the graft, circulation and bone marrow after intestinal transplantation using bulk TCR-beta CDR3 sequencing. To identify alloreactive clones, pre-transplant mixed lymphocyte reaction products were sequenced and compared with unstimulated pre-transplant donor and recipient T cells. The cohort enrolled some 25 intestinal transplant recipients including one retransplant, and a few patients lacking pretransplant specimens were excluded. A peak of at least 4% donor T cells among recipient peripheral blood mononuclear cells was the definition used for donor T cell macrochimerism. Rather than being sequenced by the commercial service, samples from a few later patients were sequenced in-house on an Illumina MiSeq and processed with MiXCR.

About this clone: Its antigen has not been determined. No per-base quality is available; no much larger clone lies one base away.

The time point label on this specimen signifies: cells obtained before transplantation from donor or recipient. CD3+CD4+ and CD3+CD8+ populations were FACS-sorted from unstimulated pre-transplant donor and recipient cells taken from spleen or lymph nodes. General study outcomes and caveats: GvH clones were detected in recipient bone marrow, and some appeared earlier in ileal mucosa or blood, consistent with an intestinal mucosal origin. Early after transplant, peak levels of circulating GvH clones were found to be associated with declines in HvG clones. Conclusions were limited by the relatively low number and heterogeneity of intestinal transplant patients. Patients with donor T cell macrochimerism had high GvH to HvG T cell clonal ratios in their allografts.

Reading the germline V gene (reference sequence) gives CDR1 MNHEY and CDR2 SMNVEV. Relative to germline, V is 6 bases shorter and J is 0 bases shorter, with 15 bases between their ends. The CDR3 goes from the cysteine to the phenylalanine over 15 residues. Only the CDR3 portion is preserved as DNA: 45 bases, with reading frame beginning at the first base. Library generation was performed with the immunoSEQ multiplex PCR assay. For most patients, genomic DNA was isolated with the Qiagen DNeasy Blood and Tissue Kit and sent frozen to Adaptive Biotechnologies for TCR sequencing. For most patients, genomic DNA was subjected to high-throughput TCR-beta CDR3 sequencing by Adaptive Biotechnologies. The paper's data handling went like this. Adaptive's ImmunoSEQ software was the source of the TCR sequencing data for approximately 18 patients, while a few other patients were processed with MiXCR and VDJtools. To correct CD4 versus CD8 sorting errors, any sequence found in both subsets at a frequency ratio below 5:1 was removed. CDR3 nucleotide sequences shared by donor and recipient were removed because the origin of these sequences could not be assigned. To be classed as alloreactive, a clone needed at least 2-fold expansion over unstimulated cells and a minimum CFSE-low frequency of 0.002% (template counts) or 0.001% (read counts). Clones were considered mappable if detected in sequenced pre-transplant spleen, lymph node, or MLR CFSE-low populations of the donor or recipient. Cumulative frequency of alloreactive clones was calculated as a percentage of all sequences weighted by copy number. In TCRdb, the immuneACCESS table is reduced to in-frame sequences with V and J assigned. These tables do not hold every clone; where another copy was compared, an unresolved V gene accounts for under half, and the others remain unexplained. That table furnishes V, J and clone size, whereas the DNA furnished D and trimming. The sample has some 100,000 clones on record, roughly 92% of them singletons. The top ten clones comprise roughly 0.069% of the sample.

The TCR originated in a human donor who was the organ donor for an intestinal transplant. Sequenced here: unstimulated CD8+ T cells sorted from spleen or lymph node cells, sampled before transplant. The chain is encoded by TRBV27 joined to TRBJ2-7, and perhaps TRBD1 as D gene, on 5 matching bases. The sequence in DNA is TGTGCCAGCAGGAAGGGGTTTAGAAGCTCCTACGAGCAGTACTTC. Its protein product is CASRKGFRSSYEQYF.